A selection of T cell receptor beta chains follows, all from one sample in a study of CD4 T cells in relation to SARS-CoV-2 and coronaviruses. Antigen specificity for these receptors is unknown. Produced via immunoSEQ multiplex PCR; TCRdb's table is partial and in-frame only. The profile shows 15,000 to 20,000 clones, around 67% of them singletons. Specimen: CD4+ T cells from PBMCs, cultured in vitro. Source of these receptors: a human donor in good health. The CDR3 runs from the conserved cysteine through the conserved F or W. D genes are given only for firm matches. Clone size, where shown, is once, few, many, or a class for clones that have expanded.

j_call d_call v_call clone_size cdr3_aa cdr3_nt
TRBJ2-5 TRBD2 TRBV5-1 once CASSASGQETQYF TGCGCCAGCAGCGCTAGCGGCCAAGAGACCCAGTACTTC
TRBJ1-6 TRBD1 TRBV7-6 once CASSLGGTVNNSPLHF TGTGCCAGCAGCTTAGGGGGGACAGTAAATAATTCACCCCTCCACTTT
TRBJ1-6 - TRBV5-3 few CARSLDAGSPLHF TGTGCCAGAAGCTTGGACGCGGGTTCACCCCTCCACTTT
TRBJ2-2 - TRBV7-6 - CASSLAPTTQTGELFF TGTGCCAGCAGCTTAGCCCCAACCACTCAAACCGGGGAGCTGTTTTTT
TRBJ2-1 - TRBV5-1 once CASSFGAGRNEQFF TGCGCCAGCAGCTTCGGGGCAGGGAGAAATGAGCAGTTCTTC
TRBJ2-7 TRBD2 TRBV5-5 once CASSLALASGYEQYF TGTGCCAGCAGCTTGGCCCTGGCTAGCGGCTACGAGCAGTACTTC
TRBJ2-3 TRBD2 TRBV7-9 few CASSLRGKLAATDTQYF TGTGCCAGCAGCTTAAGGGGGAAACTAGCGGCCACAGATACGCAGTATTTT
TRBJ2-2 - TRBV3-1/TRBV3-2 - CASSSHLNTGELFF TGTGCCAGCAGCTCCCATCTGAACACCGGGGAGCTGTTTTTT
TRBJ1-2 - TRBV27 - CASRGAGDLHGYTF TGTGCCAGCAGAGGGGCAGGGGATCTCCATGGCTACACCTTC
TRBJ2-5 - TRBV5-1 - CASSLVKETQYF TGCGCCAGCAGCTTGGTGAAAGAGACCCAGTACTTC
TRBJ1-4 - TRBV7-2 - CASSFYGQGREKLFF TGTGCCAGCAGCTTCTATGGGCAGGGAAGGGAAAAACTGTTTTTT
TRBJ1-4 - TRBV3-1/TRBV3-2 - CASSPMAGWTEKLFF TGTGCCAGCAGCCCTATGGCGGGGTGGACTGAAAAACTGTTTTTT
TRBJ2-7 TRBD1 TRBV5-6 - CASSHGTEYYEQYF TGTGCCAGCAGCCACGGGACAGAATATTACGAGCAGTACTTC
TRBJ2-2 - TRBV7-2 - CASSFLGGRWSTGELFF TGTGCCAGCAGCTTCTTAGGGGGGCGCTGGAGCACCGGGGAGCTGTTTTTT
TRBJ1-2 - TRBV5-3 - CARSLLREDYGYTF TGTGCCAGAAGCTTGCTAAGGGAGGACTATGGCTACACCTTC
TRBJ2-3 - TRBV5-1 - CASSELGGADTQYF TGCGCCAGCAGCGAACTAGGGGGGGCAGATACGCAGTATTTT
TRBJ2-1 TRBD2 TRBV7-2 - CASSLDTSGYNEQFF TGTGCCAGCAGCTTAGACACTAGCGGGTACAATGAGCAGTTCTTC
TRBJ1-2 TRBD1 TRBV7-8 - CASSPQGGRWGYTF TGTGCCAGCAGCCCGCAGGGGGGGCGATGGGGCTACACCTTC
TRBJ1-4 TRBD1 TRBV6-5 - CASSYLQGADEKLFF TGTGCCAGCAGTTACTTACAGGGGGCGGATGAAAAACTGTTTTTT
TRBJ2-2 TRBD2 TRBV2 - CASSEVYLAERGELFF TGTGCCAGCAGTGAAGTCTACCTAGCGGAGAGGGGGGAGCTGTTTTTT
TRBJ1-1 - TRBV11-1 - CASSWGSLNTEAFF TGTGCCAGCAGCTGGGGTAGCTTGAACACTGAAGCTTTCTTT
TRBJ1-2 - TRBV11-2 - CASSTFGVGYGYTF TGTGCCAGCAGCACCTTTGGGGTAGGCTATGGCTACACCTTC
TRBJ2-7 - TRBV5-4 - CASSLVEGSYEQYF TGTGCCAGCAGCCTTGTGGAGGGCTCCTACGAGCAGTACTTC
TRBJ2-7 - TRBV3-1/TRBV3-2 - CASAPEGGGRYEQYF TGTGCCAGCGCCCCGGAGGGAGGTGGGAGGTACGAGCAGTACTTC
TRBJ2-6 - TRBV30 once CAWRQGGANVLTF TGTGCCTGGAGGCAGGGGGGGGCCAACGTCCTGACTTTC
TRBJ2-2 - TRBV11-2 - CASSLGGGANGELFF TGTGCCAGCAGCTTAGGGGGGGGCGCAAACGGGGAGCTGTTTTTT
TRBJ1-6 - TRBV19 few CASSIEPRVGSPLHF TGTGCCAGTAGTATAGAGCCCAGGGTCGGTTCACCCCTCCACTTT
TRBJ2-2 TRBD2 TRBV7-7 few CASSPTPSGLTGELFF TGTGCCAGCAGCCCGACCCCTAGCGGACTCACCGGGGAGCTGTTTTTT
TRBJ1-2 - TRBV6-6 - CASSYGFSNYGYTF TGTGCCAGCAGTTACGGATTTTCTAACTATGGCTACACCTTC
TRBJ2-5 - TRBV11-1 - CASSRVERVTQYF TGTGCCAGCAGCCGGGTGGAAAGGGTGACCCAGTACTTC
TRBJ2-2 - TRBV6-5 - CASVGSGADGELFF TGTGCCAGTGTGGGCTCGGGGGCAGACGGGGAGCTGTTTTTT
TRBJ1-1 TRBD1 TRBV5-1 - CASSLTDRGLSTEAFF TGCGCCAGCAGCTTGACGGACAGGGGATTGTCCACTGAAGCTTTCTTT
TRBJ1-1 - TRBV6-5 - CASSYRAPSTEAFF TGTGCCAGCAGTTACCGAGCGCCTTCCACTGAAGCTTTCTTT
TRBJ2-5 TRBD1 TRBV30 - CAWSQGGSETQYF TGTGCCTGGAGTCAAGGGGGCTCAGAGACCCAGTACTTC
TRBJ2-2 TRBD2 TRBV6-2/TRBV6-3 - CASSYPGLAGAGELFF TGTGCCAGCAGTTACCCTGGACTAGCGGGAGCCGGGGAGCTGTTTTTT
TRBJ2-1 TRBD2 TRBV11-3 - CASRSGGDNEQFF TGTGCCAGCAGGAGCGGGGGGGACAATGAGCAGTTCTTC
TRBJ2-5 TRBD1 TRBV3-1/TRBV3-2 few CASSNRDRGYSETQYF TGTGCCAGCAGTAACCGGGACAGGGGGTATTCGGAGACCCAGTACTTC
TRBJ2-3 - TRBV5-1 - CASSLEASYDRRDTQYF TGCGCCAGCAGCTTGGAGGCTAGTTATGATCGAAGGGATACGCAGTATTTT
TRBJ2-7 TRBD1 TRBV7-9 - CASSLALAGGIGEQYF TGTGCCAGCAGCTTAGCGCTTGCAGGGGGAATAGGGGAGCAGTACTTC
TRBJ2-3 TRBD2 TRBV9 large CASSVGAGGPTDTQYF TGTGCCAGCAGCGTAGGGGCGGGGGGCCCCACAGATACGCAGTATTTT
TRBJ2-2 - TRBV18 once CASSPTSNTGELFF TGTGCCAGCTCCCCGACCTCGAACACCGGGGAGCTGTTTTTT
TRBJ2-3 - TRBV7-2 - CASSLVYHGGGRRTDTQYF TGTGCCAGCAGCTTAGTGTATCATGGTGGGGGGCGGCGCACAGATACGCAGTATTTT
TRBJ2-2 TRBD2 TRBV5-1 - CASSLSAGGNTGELFF TGCGCCAGCAGCTTGTCGGCGGGAGGGAACACCGGGGAGCTGTTTTTT
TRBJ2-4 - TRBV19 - CASSIGGLGDVGSLAKNIQYF TGTGCCAGTAGTATAGGGGGGTTGGGGGATGTTGGGTCTCTAGCCAAAAACATTCAGTACTTC
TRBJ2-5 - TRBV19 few CASSLGVETQYF TGTGCCAGTAGTCTCGGGGTGGAGACCCAGTACTTC
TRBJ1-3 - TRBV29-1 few CSVEAPTGGNTIYF TGCAGCGTTGAAGCCCCGACAGGTGGAAACACCATATATTTT
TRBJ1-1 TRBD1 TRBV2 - CASRPGRGANTEAFF TGTGCCAGCAGACCCGGCAGGGGGGCGAACACTGAAGCTTTCTTT